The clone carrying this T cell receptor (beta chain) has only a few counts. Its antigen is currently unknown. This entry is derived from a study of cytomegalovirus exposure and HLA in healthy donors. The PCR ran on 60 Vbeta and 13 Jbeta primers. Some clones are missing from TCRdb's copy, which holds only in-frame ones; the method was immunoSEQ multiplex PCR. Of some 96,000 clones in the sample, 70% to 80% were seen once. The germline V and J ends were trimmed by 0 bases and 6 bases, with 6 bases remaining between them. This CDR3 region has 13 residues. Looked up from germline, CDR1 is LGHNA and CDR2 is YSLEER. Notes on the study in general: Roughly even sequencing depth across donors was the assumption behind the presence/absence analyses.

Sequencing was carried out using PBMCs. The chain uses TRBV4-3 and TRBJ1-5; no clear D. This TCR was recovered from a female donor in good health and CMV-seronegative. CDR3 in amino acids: CASSQEVAQPQHF. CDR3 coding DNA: TGCGCCAGCAGCCAAGAAGTAGCTCAGCCCCAGCATTTT.